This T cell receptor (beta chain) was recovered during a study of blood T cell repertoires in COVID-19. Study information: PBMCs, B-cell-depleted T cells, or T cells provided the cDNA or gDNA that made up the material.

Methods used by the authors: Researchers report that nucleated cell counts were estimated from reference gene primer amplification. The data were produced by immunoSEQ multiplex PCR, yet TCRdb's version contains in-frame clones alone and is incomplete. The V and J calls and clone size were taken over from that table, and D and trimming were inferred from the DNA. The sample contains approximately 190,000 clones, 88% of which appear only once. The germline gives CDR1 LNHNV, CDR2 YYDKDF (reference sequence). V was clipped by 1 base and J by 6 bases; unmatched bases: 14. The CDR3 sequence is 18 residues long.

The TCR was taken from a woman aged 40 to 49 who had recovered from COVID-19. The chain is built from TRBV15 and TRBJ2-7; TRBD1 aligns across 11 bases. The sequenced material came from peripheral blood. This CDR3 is CATSRATGTGGLSSEQYF. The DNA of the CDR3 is TGTGCCACCAGCAGAGCCACCGGGACAGGGGGTTTATCCAGCGAGCAGTACTTC.